The text below deals with one TCR beta chain. This clone's antigen is unknown. Within one base of it there is no much larger clone, and no base qualities were kept. V ends up 0 bases short and J 0 bases short, with an unmatched junction base count of 15. Including the terminal cysteine and phenylalanine, the CDR3 comprises 21 residues. Only CDR3 DNA is held: 63 bases, read in frame from base 1. The collaborating institutions used their own protocols to collect whole blood in K2EDTA tubes. For TCRbeta analysis, collaborator samples were shipped as frozen whole blood, as isolated PBMCs, or as DNA extracted from either sample type. The data originate from a study of blood T cell repertoires in COVID-19 (TCRdb year 2020). Regarding the complete study: The collaborator samples originated in the United States, Italy and Spain and spanned the acute and convalescent phases of COVID-19. The prospective study material was composed of cDNA or gDNA derived from T cells, B-cell-depleted T cells, or PBMCs. The dataset comprised deeply sampled blood TCRbeta repertoires from subjects exposed to, actively infected with, or recovered from COVID-19. A freely available public database, intended as a resource for researchers studying the immune response to SARS-CoV-2, is where the repertoires were released. Samples came from the ongoing ImmuneRACE study (first 160 participants) plus 1,254 subjects from 6 global collaborators. Sample metadata almost always included a de-identified subject ID, COVID-19 status, age in years and sex. Where available, HLA class I and class II types were obtained from metadata supplied by the sample provider rather than from assay-based typing. What the authors observed across the whole study: How much clinical and demographic metadata was included differed by source and by participant, and the metadata was provided uncurated.

The immunoSEQ Assay, a bias-controlled multiplex PCR, was used to amplify TCRbeta CDR3 regions from genomic DNA. The study's processing was this. Within the assay, amplification of reference gene primers was used to estimate how many nucleated cells each sample contained. Sequence reads were collapsed and filtered to measure the absolute abundance of every unique TCRbeta CDR3 rearrangement. For each sample, productive Simpson clonality was calculated by taking the square root of Simpson's diversity index across productive rearrangements. As stored in TCRdb, this immuneACCESS dataset retains in-frame rearrangements with V and J assigned. A fraction of the clones does not appear; measured against another copy, unresolved V genes explain less than half of the discrepancy, and the remainder lacks a known reason. V and J calls and clone size are as listed in that table; D and trimming were resolved from the DNA. The sample includes about 200,000 clones, with 65% to 90% observed a single time. The ten top clones hold 13% of the sample.

Material: peripheral blood. The chain is assembled from TRBV5-3 and TRBJ1-5; 10 middle bases align to TRBD1. TRBV5-3 is filed as an ORF, its function uncertain. The receptor comes from a human donor in a cohort sampled during active COVID-19. Read as DNA, the sequence is TGTGCCAGAAGCTTGGGACCCCCGGGACAGGGGACGACTTATAGCAATCAGCCCCAGCATTTT. Its product reads: CARSLGPPGQGTTYSNQPQHF.